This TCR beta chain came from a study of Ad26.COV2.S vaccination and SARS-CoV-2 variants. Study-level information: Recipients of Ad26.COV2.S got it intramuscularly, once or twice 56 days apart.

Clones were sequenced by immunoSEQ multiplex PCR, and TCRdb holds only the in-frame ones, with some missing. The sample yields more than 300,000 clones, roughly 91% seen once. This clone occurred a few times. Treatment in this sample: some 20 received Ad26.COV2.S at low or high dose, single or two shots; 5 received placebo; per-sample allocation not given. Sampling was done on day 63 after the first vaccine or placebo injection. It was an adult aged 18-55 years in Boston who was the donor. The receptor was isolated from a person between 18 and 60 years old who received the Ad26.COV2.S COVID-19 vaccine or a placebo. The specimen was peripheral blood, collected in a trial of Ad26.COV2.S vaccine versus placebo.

The CDR3 bases are TGTGCCAGCAGCTTAGGCAGGAACACTGAAGCTTTCTTT. This codes for CASSLGRNTEAFF. The gene calls are TRBV7-8 and TRBJ1-1; no reliable D call. V was shortened by 1 base and J by 1 base, with 4 bases between the two germline ends. This CDR3 contains 13 residues. The germline V gene has CDR1 SGHVS and CDR2 FQNEAQ.